The rows below give T cell receptor beta chains drawn from one sample of a study of T cell responses to AZD1222 COVID-19 vaccine. Profiling relied on immunoSEQ multiplex PCR, and the TCRdb table lists in-frame clones only, not all of them. The table shows some 150,000 clones, with just over 90% occurring only once. Sequencing used peripheral blood, obtained on day 0 of MenACWY control vaccination. The receptors come from an adult in good health. Both conserved end residues are part of each CDR3. A D gene is named only where the DNA matches it firmly. Clone size is stated in some rows and not others, as once, few, many or a class when expanded.

D gene,J gene,V gene,CDR3 length,clone size,CDR3 protein
NA,TRBJ1-4,TRBV14,14,NA,CASSQVGANEKLFF
TRBD2,TRBJ2-7,TRBV5-1,17,NA,CASSLEGITSGSYEQYF
NA,TRBJ2-1,TRBV5-1,13,NA,CASSPRGRNEQFF
TRBD2,TRBJ2-7,TRBV3-1/TRBV3-2,15,NA,CASSRGTSRPYEQYF
TRBD1,TRBJ1-2,TRBV29-1,13,NA,CSVEGTANYGYTF
NA,TRBJ2-7,TRBV6-5,12,NA,CASKSDGYEQYF
NA,TRBJ1-2,TRBV9,15,once,CASSRWDIGSYGYTF
NA,TRBJ1-6,TRBV11-2,13,once,CASSLQGLSPLHF
NA,TRBJ1-3,TRBV27,14,NA,CATKAGNAGNTIYF
NA,TRBJ2-7,TRBV11-2,15,NA,CASSRLVVGNYEQYF
NA,TRBJ2-3,TRBV7-5,14,NA,CVRSKWTWADTQYF
NA,TRBJ1-1,TRBV3-1/TRBV3-2,16,NA,CASSQGARGTYTEAFF
NA,TRBJ1-1,TRBV27,14,NA,CASSLLAEGGEAFF
TRBD1,TRBJ2-3,TRBV7-2,15,NA,CASSLLGTGGDTQYF
NA,TRBJ1-1,TRBV5-6,14,NA,CASSLTRLNTEAFF
NA,TRBJ2-1,TRBV9,14,NA,CASSERASSNEQFF
NA,TRBJ1-3,TRBV4-2,16,NA,CASSQERGNSGNTIYF
TRBD2,TRBJ2-3,TRBV19,13,NA,CASGGTTGGAQYF
TRBD2,TRBJ2-1,TRBV30,14,NA,CAWDLAGGPNEQFF
NA,TRBJ2-7,TRBV19,13,NA,CASSIVRGYEQYF
TRBD2,TRBJ2-6,TRBV2,17,NA,CAKSLAGGSSGANVLTF
TRBD1,TRBJ1-4,TRBV7-7,16,NA,CASSHGFGTGVAKLFF
NA,TRBJ1-3,TRBV6-5,14,NA,CASKDRSSGNTIYF
TRBD2,TRBJ2-2,TRBV27,17,NA,CASKLLAGGTNTGELFF
NA,TRBJ2-1,TRBV15,15,NA,CATSTAGSVGNEQFF
NA,TRBJ2-2,TRBV21-1,17,NA,CASSKGTGRAYTGELFF
NA,TRBJ2-5,TRBV2,13,NA,CASNRQDGETQYF
NA,TRBJ2-7,TRBV4-2,14,NA,CASSQGGDGNEQYF
NA,TRBJ2-3,TRBV13,15,NA,CASSLGLRGIDTQYF
NA,TRBJ1-2,TRBV9,16,NA,CASSVAETPSAYGYTF
TRBD1,TRBJ1-4,TRBV3-1/TRBV3-2,17,NA,CASSQDIQGWGNEKLFF
TRBD1,TRBJ1-4,TRBV2,15,NA,CASRDSGGANEKLFF
NA,TRBJ1-5,TRBV15,15,NA,CATSRGGGTEVTQHF
NA,TRBJ2-1,TRBV7-2,17,NA,CASSPMDPRAAYNEQFF
NA,TRBJ1-1,TRBV5-4,15,NA,CAFGRGGFMNTEAFF
TRBD1,TRBJ2-5,TRBV29-1,15,NA,CSVPRWGTAQETQYF
NA,TRBJ1-4,TRBV3-1/TRBV3-2,14,NA,CASSQWVTNEKLFF
NA,TRBJ2-2,TRBV29-1,13,NA,CSVQAGDPGELFF
TRBD2,TRBJ2-7,TRBV9,16,NA,CASSPRLAGVGYEQYF
NA,TRBJ1-5,TRBV19,14,NA,CASSMGQAQGPQHF
NA,TRBJ2-2,TRBV25-1,14,NA,CASSRDISTGELFF
TRBD1,TRBJ1-2,TRBV19,15,NA,CASSISPTGGVGYTF
NA,TRBJ2-5,TRBV7-2,16,NA,CASSLAKGSTRGAQYF
NA,TRBJ2-1,TRBV19,14,NA,CASTTGHSYNEQFF
NA,TRBJ1-1,TRBV9,14,NA,CASSVGLGDTEAFF
NA,TRBJ1-5,TRBV21-1,18,NA,CASSILRDSLSFNQPQHF
NA,TRBJ1-2,TRBV4-3,15,NA,CASSQDSLRAYGYTF
TRBD2,TRBJ2-3,TRBV9,18,once,CASSVAFGSGRGTDTQYF
NA,TRBJ1-5,TRBV19,14,NA,CASSMVGSDQPQHF
TRBD1,TRBJ1-3,TRBV3-1/TRBV3-2,13,NA,CASSQQGGHTIYF
TRBD1,TRBJ1-5,TRBV6-6,16,NA,CASSSRTGAGNQPQHF